This is a list of T cell receptor beta chains from one sample in a study of cytomegalovirus exposure and HLA in healthy donors. Measured with immunoSEQ multiplex PCR; TCRdb has only the in-frame clones, and not every one. The sample has about 130,000 clones; around 72% are singletons. The sample comprised PBMCs. The source is a man aged 18 to 29 in good health and CMV-seropositive. Each CDR3 is given with its conserved first and last residue. Fields, in order: J gene, D gene, V gene, clone size, CDR3 DNA, CDR3 protein. D genes are given only for firm matches. Some rows mark clone size as missing; the rest say once, few, many or name a class of expanded clone.

J gene: TRBJ1-5
D gene: NA
V gene: TRBV21-1
clone size: NA
CDR3 DNA: TGTGCCAGCAGCATCCAGGGAAATGAGGAAGGTCAGCCCCAGCATTTT
CDR3 protein: CASSIQGNEEGQPQHF

J gene: TRBJ2-3
D gene: NA
V gene: TRBV27
clone size: NA
CDR3 DNA: TGTGCCAGCAGTTGGGGTATCGGACAGCTCACAGATACGCAGTATTTT
CDR3 protein: CASSWGIGQLTDTQYF

J gene: TRBJ1-2
D gene: NA
V gene: TRBV5-4
clone size: NA
CDR3 DNA: TGTGCCAGCAGCCCTGACAAGCACCCTAACTATGGCTACACCTTC
CDR3 protein: CASSPDKHPNYGYTF

J gene: TRBJ2-7
D gene: NA
V gene: TRBV7-9
clone size: NA
CDR3 DNA: TGTGCCAGCAGCTTATCAGACTCCTACGAGCAGTACTTC
CDR3 protein: CASSLSDSYEQYF

J gene: TRBJ2-3
D gene: NA
V gene: TRBV27
clone size: NA
CDR3 DNA: TGTGCCAGCACCTTCGCGGGTGCTAGGGATACGCAGTATTTT
CDR3 protein: CASTFAGARDTQYF

J gene: TRBJ1-1
D gene: NA
V gene: TRBV29-1
clone size: few
CDR3 DNA: TGCAGCGCGATCGGGACAATGATCACGAACACTGAAGCTTTCTTT
CDR3 protein: CSAIGTMITNTEAFF

J gene: TRBJ2-7
D gene: TRBD2
V gene: TRBV6-1
clone size: NA
CDR3 DNA: TGTGCCAGCAGTGAGGGGGGGATGATATACGAGCAGTACTTC
CDR3 protein: CASSEGGMIYEQYF

J gene: TRBJ2-7
D gene: NA
V gene: TRBV7-6
clone size: NA
CDR3 DNA: TGTGCCAGCAGCTTAGATGCCAGCTACGAGCAGTACTTC
CDR3 protein: CASSLDASYEQYF

J gene: TRBJ2-5
D gene: TRBD1
V gene: TRBV5-1
clone size: NA
CDR3 DNA: TGCGCCAGCAGCTTGGGAACAGGGGGGCCTCAAGAGACCCAGTACTTC
CDR3 protein: CASSLGTGGPQETQYF

J gene: TRBJ2-1
D gene: TRBD2
V gene: TRBV10-3
clone size: few
CDR3 DNA: TGTGCCATAGGAAGCGGGGGGGCCAAGTCGGCCTACAATGAGCAGTTCTTC
CDR3 protein: CAIGSGGAKSAYNEQFF

J gene: TRBJ2-7
D gene: TRBD1
V gene: TRBV5-1
clone size: NA
CDR3 DNA: TGCGCCAGCAGCGGGGACAGAGCCTACGAGCAGTACTTC
CDR3 protein: CASSGDRAYEQYF

J gene: TRBJ2-5
D gene: TRBD1
V gene: TRBV5-8
clone size: few
CDR3 DNA: TGTGCCAGCAGACGGACAGGGTATGGCGAGACCCAGTACTTC
CDR3 protein: CASRRTGYGETQYF

J gene: TRBJ2-7
D gene: NA
V gene: TRBV4-1
clone size: NA
CDR3 DNA: TGCGCCAGCAGCCAAGTATATCAACAGCAGAAATCCTACGAGCAGTACTTC
CDR3 protein: CASSQVYQQQKSYEQYF

J gene: TRBJ2-2
D gene: TRBD1
V gene: TRBV6-1
clone size: NA
CDR3 DNA: TGTGCCAGCAGTGAATTTGGGACAGGGGCCGCGCCAGGCGGGGAGCTGTTTTTT
CDR3 protein: CASSEFGTGAAPGGELFF

J gene: TRBJ2-7
D gene: NA
V gene: TRBV11-1
clone size: NA
CDR3 DNA: TGTGCCAGCAGCCCCAAGTTGGCGGTCGAGCAGTACTTC
CDR3 protein: CASSPKLAVEQYF

J gene: TRBJ2-7
D gene: TRBD1
V gene: TRBV12-5
clone size: NA
CDR3 DNA: TGTGCTAGTGGTTTGGTGTGGTGGGACAGGGCCTTAACATCCTACGAGCAGTACTTC
CDR3 protein: CASGLVWWDRALTSYEQYF

J gene: TRBJ1-5
D gene: TRBD1
V gene: TRBV19
clone size: NA
CDR3 DNA: TGTGCCAGTAGTACGACAGGGGGCAATCAGCCCCAGCATTTT
CDR3 protein: CASSTTGGNQPQHF

J gene: TRBJ1-1
D gene: TRBD1
V gene: TRBV6-5
clone size: NA
CDR3 DNA: TGTGCCAGCAGTCCAGGGGGCCACACTGAAGCTTTCTTT
CDR3 protein: CASSPGGHTEAFF

J gene: TRBJ2-1
D gene: TRBD2
V gene: TRBV6-5
clone size: once
CDR3 DNA: TGTGCCAGCAGTTATTTGAACCGGGGGGATGAGCAGTTCTTC
CDR3 protein: CASSYLNRGDEQFF

J gene: TRBJ2-3
D gene: TRBD1
V gene: TRBV25-1
clone size: NA
CDR3 DNA: TGTGCCAGCGCCGGGACAGGGTCGACAGATACGCAGTATTTT
CDR3 protein: CASAGTGSTDTQYF

J gene: TRBJ1-5
D gene: TRBD1
V gene: TRBV2
clone size: NA
CDR3 DNA: TGTGCCAGCAGGACCGGGACAGGTAGCAATCAGCCCCAGCATTTT
CDR3 protein: CASRTGTGSNQPQHF

J gene: TRBJ2-2
D gene: TRBD1
V gene: TRBV4-1
clone size: NA
CDR3 DNA: TGCGCCAGCAGTCTCTCCCCGGGACAGGGGCCCACCGGGGAGCTGTTTTTT
CDR3 protein: CASSLSPGQGPTGELFF

J gene: TRBJ2-1
D gene: TRBD2
V gene: TRBV5-4
clone size: NA
CDR3 DNA: TGTGCCAGCAACTATGCGGGGGGATTGAATGAGCAGTTCTTC
CDR3 protein: CASNYAGGLNEQFF

J gene: TRBJ1-1
D gene: NA
V gene: TRBV9
clone size: NA
CDR3 DNA: TGTGCCAGCAGCGTAGGAGGGCACACTGAAGCTTTCTTT
CDR3 protein: CASSVGGHTEAFF

J gene: TRBJ2-7
D gene: NA
V gene: TRBV30
clone size: NA
CDR3 DNA: TGTGCCTGGAGTGTCAGGGGCTACGAGCAGTACTTC
CDR3 protein: CAWSVRGYEQYF

J gene: TRBJ2-7
D gene: NA
V gene: TRBV25-1
clone size: NA
CDR3 DNA: TGTGCCGCCTCCGGGTGGAGGGACGAGCAGTACTTC
CDR3 protein: CAASGWRDEQYF

J gene: TRBJ2-2
D gene: NA
V gene: TRBV27
clone size: NA
CDR3 DNA: TGTGCCAGCAGTTCCCCCGGGACAAACACCGGGGAGCTGTTTTTT
CDR3 protein: CASSSPGTNTGELFF

J gene: TRBJ2-5
D gene: NA
V gene: TRBV5-6
clone size: NA
CDR3 DNA: TGTGCCAGCAGCCCCCCGAGCACCCAAGAGACCCAGTACTTC
CDR3 protein: CASSPPSTQETQYF

J gene: TRBJ1-3
D gene: NA
V gene: TRBV5-1
clone size: NA
CDR3 DNA: TGCGCCAGCAGCTACGGACAGTCTGGAAACACCATATATTTT
CDR3 protein: CASSYGQSGNTIYF

J gene: TRBJ1-1
D gene: TRBD1
V gene: TRBV5-5
clone size: NA
CDR3 DNA: TGTGCCAGCAGCTTAATCGGGACAGGGGGGATGAACACTGAAGCTTTCTTT
CDR3 protein: CASSLIGTGGMNTEAFF

J gene: TRBJ1-2
D gene: TRBD1
V gene: TRBV18
clone size: NA
CDR3 DNA: TGTGCCAGCTCACCTACCACGGGGACAGGAGACTATGGCTACACCTTC
CDR3 protein: CASSPTTGTGDYGYTF

J gene: TRBJ2-3
D gene: NA
V gene: TRBV30
clone size: few
CDR3 DNA: TGTGCCTGGAGTGAAAGCAGGGGCTTCGCAGATACGCAGTATTTT
CDR3 protein: CAWSESRGFADTQYF

J gene: TRBJ2-4
D gene: NA
V gene: TRBV11-3
clone size: NA
CDR3 DNA: TGTGCCAGCAGCTCCTCTTCTGGGAGCAAAAACATTCAGTACTTC
CDR3 protein: CASSSSSGSKNIQYF

J gene: TRBJ2-1
D gene: TRBD1
V gene: TRBV5-1
clone size: few
CDR3 DNA: TGCGCCAGCAGCGTCGGAACGGACAGGGACAATGAGCAGTTCTTC
CDR3 protein: CASSVGTDRDNEQFF

J gene: TRBJ2-7
D gene: NA
V gene: TRBV2
clone size: NA
CDR3 DNA: TGTGCCAGCAGTCGAGACAGGAGCTCCTACGAGCAGTACTTC
CDR3 protein: CASSRDRSSYEQYF

J gene: TRBJ2-7
D gene: TRBD1
V gene: TRBV18
clone size: NA
CDR3 DNA: TGTGCCAGCTCACCACGGGCAGGGGGCGTGTACTACGAGCAGTACTTC
CDR3 protein: CASSPRAGGVYYEQYF

J gene: TRBJ1-4
D gene: TRBD1
V gene: TRBV28
clone size: few
CDR3 DNA: TGTGCCAGCAGAATCCCGGGACAGGGCCTGGGAAAACTGTTTTTT
CDR3 protein: CASRIPGQGLGKLFF

J gene: TRBJ1-2
D gene: TRBD1
V gene: TRBV4-1
clone size: NA
CDR3 DNA: TGCGCCAGCAGCCCCGGGACAGGGGAGGTTCGGGGCTACACCTTC
CDR3 protein: CASSPGTGEVRGYTF

J gene: TRBJ1-1
D gene: NA
V gene: TRBV2
clone size: NA
CDR3 DNA: TGTGCCAGCAGCGCGCGCACTGAAGCTTTCTTT
CDR3 protein: CASSARTEAFF

J gene: TRBJ1-1
D gene: NA
V gene: TRBV27
clone size: NA
CDR3 DNA: TGTGCCAGCAGTTTAAACGGGGGAGACACTGAAGCTTTCTTT
CDR3 protein: CASSLNGGDTEAFF

J gene: TRBJ2-1
D gene: NA
V gene: TRBV7-3
clone size: NA
CDR3 DNA: TGTGCCAGCAGCTTAGACAGCAATCTCTACAATGAGCAGTTCTTC
CDR3 protein: CASSLDSNLYNEQFF

J gene: TRBJ2-3
D gene: NA
V gene: TRBV13
clone size: NA
CDR3 DNA: TGTGCCAGCAGCTTATCGCAGGCCCGAACATTTTCTAGCACAGATACGCAGTATTTT
CDR3 protein: CASSLSQARTFSSTDTQYF

J gene: TRBJ2-5
D gene: TRBD2
V gene: TRBV6-5
clone size: NA
CDR3 DNA: TGTGCCAGCAGTAGAGGACTAGCGGGGGACCAGTACTTC
CDR3 protein: CASSRGLAGDQYF

J gene: TRBJ2-1
D gene: TRBD1
V gene: TRBV13
clone size: NA
CDR3 DNA: TGTGCCAGCAGCCAAACAGGGGGCGGCTACAATGAGCAGTTCTTC
CDR3 protein: CASSQTGGGYNEQFF

J gene: TRBJ2-7
D gene: NA
V gene: TRBV10-3
clone size: NA
CDR3 DNA: TGTGCCATCTCCTCCGCGGGATTCAATCAGTACTTC
CDR3 protein: CAISSAGFNQYF

J gene: TRBJ1-6
D gene: NA
V gene: TRBV18
clone size: NA
CDR3 DNA: TGTGCCAGCTCACCAGGGCCTCCCCCGGATTCACCCCTCCACTTT
CDR3 protein: CASSPGPPPDSPLHF